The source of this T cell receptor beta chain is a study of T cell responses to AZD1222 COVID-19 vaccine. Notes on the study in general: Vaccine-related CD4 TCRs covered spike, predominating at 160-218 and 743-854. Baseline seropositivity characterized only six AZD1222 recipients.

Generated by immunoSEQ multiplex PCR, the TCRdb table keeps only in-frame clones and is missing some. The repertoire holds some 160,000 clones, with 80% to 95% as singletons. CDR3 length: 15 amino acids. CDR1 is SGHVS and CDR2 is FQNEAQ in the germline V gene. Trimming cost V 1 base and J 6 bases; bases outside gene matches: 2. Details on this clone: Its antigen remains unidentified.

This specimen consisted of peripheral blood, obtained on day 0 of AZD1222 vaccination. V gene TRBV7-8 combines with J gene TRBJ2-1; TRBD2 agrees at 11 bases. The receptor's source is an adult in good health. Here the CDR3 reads CASSLGSGGANEQFF. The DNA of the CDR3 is TGTGCCAGCAGCTTAGGTAGCGGGGGGGCCAATGAGCAGTTCTTC.